A single T cell receptor (beta chain) is shown here with its context. The antigen it binds to is not known. The input lacks base qualities; no much larger clone sits a single base away. At diagnosis, tumor, uninvolved tumor-adjacent lung and peripheral blood were collected and then preserved as a mix of FFPE and fresh-frozen material. For TCR repertoire profiling, blood samples were analyzed as peripheral blood mononuclear cells. V is pruned by 1 base and J by 1 base, leaving 1 base of the junction without a gene match. Counted from cysteine to phenylalanine, this CDR3 has 15 amino acids. Of all the DNA, just the CDR3 is kept, 45 bases in frame from base 1. According to the germline V gene, CDR1 reads SGHRS and CDR2 reads YFSETQ. TCR beta CDR3 regions were sequenced from DNA using the immunoSEQ Assay. Per the authors' processing: T cell density was computed as TCR beta template counts normalized to usable DNA estimated by amplifying housekeeping genes. Richness was estimated using the preseqR package, with extrapolation to 400,000 templates for PBMC samples and to 120,000 templates for tissue samples. Clonality was defined by subtracting Pielou's evenness from one. Differential abundance testing on productive amino-acid clonotypes, with a minimum total count of 5 and an alpha of 0.1, was used to identify tissue-enriched TCRs. The Jaccard Index and the Morisita Overlap Index were used to measure repertoire overlap between compartments. GLIPH clustered TCR beta CDR3s with public tetramer-defined viral CDR3s; viral motifs required at least three viral sequences plus V-gene enrichment. TCRdb provides this immuneACCESS table in a form limited to in-frame rearrangements. Some clones are lacking; in checked studies, under half of them reflect an unresolved V gene, and why the rest are absent is not known. D and trimming were read from the DNA, whereas the V and J calls and clone size are those reported in that table. Here the sample has about 35,000 clones; 92% occur a single time. Around 2.1% of the sample comes from the top ten.

This sample stems from a study of T cells in localized non-small cell lung cancer (TCRdb year 2020). General notes on the study: T cell repertoires of more than 200 early-stage NSCLC patients were analyzed, with tumors being compared against uninvolved tumor-adjacent lungs. The cohort comprised roughly 240 treatment-naïve NSCLC patients with resected, localized lung tumors. NSCLC patients had a mean age of approximately 70 years, and more than 120 were male and 107 female. Here is what the overall study found, with its caveats: A median of roughly 56 of the top 100 tumor clones were detected in paired uninvolved adjacent lung, and 28 of these tumor clones were also found among the top 100 clones of the paired uninvolved adjacent lung. Uninvolved tumor-adjacent lung showed the highest T cell clonality, higher than tumor, which suggests more focused antigenic responses in the uninvolved tumor-adjacent lung. Because multi-region sequencing of the tumors was not done, intratumor heterogeneity could not be ruled out. Longer overall survival was associated with higher T cell density in blood, whereas shorter survival was associated with higher clonality in adjacent lung. Because of the exploratory design, TCR variables were selected using unadjusted p-values without false-discovery rate correction.

The material sequenced was peripheral blood, taken before any cancer treatment. This TCR came from an older female donor with stage I lung adenocarcinoma. The V gene is TRBV5-1 and the J gene is TRBJ2-5, with TRBD2 matching 10 junction bases. The CDR3 here reads CASSLTSGVQETQYF. The DNA reads TGCGCCAGCAGCTTGACTAGCGGGGTCCAAGAGACCCAGTACTTC. Joined to the reference TRBV5-1 and TRBJ2-5 proteins, this CDR3 gives the full variable domain: KAGVTQTPRYLIKTRGQQVTLSCSPISGHRSVSWYQQTPGQGLQFLFEYFSETQRNKGNFPGRFSGRQFSNSRSEMNVSTLELGDSALYLCASSLTSGVQETQYFGPGTRLLVL.